The sequence of this T cell receptor beta chain was determined in a study of T cell repertoires in aging, cancer and after chemotherapy. For this clonotype: Its antigen is not identified.

V was shortened by 3 bases and J by 6 bases, with 15 bases between the two germline ends. Per germline, CDR1 DFQATT and CDR2 SNEGSKA (reference sequence). This CDR3 is 14 amino acids long. Multiplex touch-down PCR with TRB-A/B primers amplified rearranged V-D-J TRB sequences. TCRdb redid the calling of the multiplex PCR reads with MiXCR, one entry per CDR3 protein. This table has 12,000 or so distinct CDR3 sequences, 30% to 35% appearing once. Peripheral blood genomic DNA, not sorted cells or RNA, was the template. Study-level results: Untreated cancer patients had significantly lower blood TCR diversity than age-matched healthy donors.

Material for sequencing was blood. The genes are TRBV20-1 and TRBJ2-4; TRBD1 might be the D (7 bases). The receptor's source is a human donor in good health. The donor label of this sample is uncertain. The CDR3 here is CSASPGGPGNIQYF. DNA of the CDR3: TGCAGTGCTAGTCCAGGGGGGCCGGGAAACATTCAGTACTTC.